The rows below give T cell receptor beta chains drawn from one sample of a study of T cell repertoires in cytomegalovirus infection. Their recognized antigens are unknown. TCRdb re-analysed the reads in MiXCR, keeping a single row per CDR3 protein. The table records a few hundred thousand distinct CDR3 sequences, under 45% of them present only once. This specimen was cultured PBMCs, taken from culture after CMV antigen stimulation. These receptor sequences come from a human donor in good health (CMV status not recorded). Some clones in this sample may be carry-over from other donors' samples. Each CDR3 is given with its conserved first and last residue. D genes are given only for firm matches. A clone size is listed for some rows: how often the clone was seen (once, few, many), or a class if it is expanded.

CDR3: CASSQDAARVPGELFF
DNA: TGCGCCAGCAGCCAAGATGCGGCCCGGGTCCCCGGGGAGCTGTTTTTT
D: .
J: TRBJ2-2
V: TRBV4-3
size: .

CDR3: CSGRVGGGYQETQYF
DNA: TGCAGTGGTAGGGTGGGAGGCGGTTACCAAGAGACCCAGTACTTC
D: .
J: TRBJ2-5
V: TRBV20-1
size: .

CDR3: CATSDPRGLAEGEETQYF
DNA: TGTGCCACCAGTGATCCCAGAGGACTAGCGGAGGGGGAAGAGACCCAGTACTTC
D: TRBD2
J: TRBJ2-5
V: TRBV24-1
size: .

CDR3: CASSEALGGLRIIEQFF
DNA: TGTGCCAGCAGTGAAGCGCTTGGGGGGTTAAGGATAATTGAGCAGTTCTTC
D: .
J: TRBJ2-1
V: TRBV6-1
size: .

CDR3: CASSEAQGGYYEQYF
DNA: TGTGCCAGCAGTGAAGCGCAGGGGGGTTACTACGAGCAGTACTTC
D: .
J: TRBJ2-7
V: TRBV6-1
size: .

CDR3: CASSVRALAYEQYF
DNA: TGTGCCAGCAGCGTCAGGGCTTTAGCCTACGAGCAGTACTTC
D: .
J: TRBJ2-7
V: TRBV5-4
size: few

CDR3: CASSLAIGAQENQYF
DNA: TGTGCCAGCAGCTTAGCGATAGGGGCCCAAGAGAACCAGTACTTC
D: .
J: TRBJ2-5
V: TRBV7-2
size: .

CDR3: CSATRAGGFRGIQYF
DNA: TGCAGTGCCACCCGAGCGGGGGGATTCCGGGGCATTCAGTACTTC
D: TRBD2
J: TRBJ2-4
V: TRBV20-1
size: few

CDR3: CASSLGTGRQGTF
DNA: TGTGCCAGCAGCTTAGGAACAGGGCGCCAAGGGACCTTC
D: .
J: TRBJ1-2
V: TRBV5-6
size: few

CDR3: CSASSQSSYNSPLHF
DNA: TGCAGTGCTAGTAGCCAGAGCTCCTATAATTCACCCCTCCACTTT
D: .
J: TRBJ1-6
V: TRBV20-1
size: .

CDR3: CASSLNSGLAKNIQYF
DNA: TGTGCCAGCAGCTTAAACTCGGGACTAGCCAAAAACATTCAGTACTTC
D: .
J: TRBJ2-4
V: TRBV7-9
size: few

CDR3: CASSFGRDRVTDTQYF
DNA: TGTGCCAGCAGCTTCGGCCGGGACAGGGTCACAGATACGCAGTATTTT
D: TRBD1
J: TRBJ2-3
V: TRBV7-2
size: .

CDR3: CASSPPALGNTGELFF
DNA: TGTGCCAGCAGTCCCCCGGCTCTTGGGAACACCGGGGAGCTGTTTTTT
D: .
J: TRBJ2-2
V: TRBV28
size: .

CDR3: CASKRGETQYF
DNA: TGTGCCAGCAAACGGGGAGAGACCCAGTACTTC
D: .
J: TRBJ2-5
V: TRBV7-2
size: many

CDR3: CSASNSVSEQFF
DNA: TGCAGTGCTAGTAACAGCGTAAGCGAGCAGTTCTTC
D: .
J: TRBJ2-1
V: TRBV20-1
size: .

CDR3: CASNPERGLYQETQYF
DNA: TGTGCCAGCAACCCGGAGCGGGGGTTGTACCAAGAGACCCAGTACTTC
D: TRBD2
J: TRBJ2-5
V: TRBV7-8
size: few

CDR3: CASSQVWLAGGDSYEQYF
DNA: TGTGCCAGCAGCCAAGTCTGGCTAGCGGGGGGGGACTCCTACGAGCAGTACTTC
D: TRBD2
J: TRBJ2-7
V: TRBV4-2
size: .

CDR3: CAISESIFETQYF
DNA: TGTGCCATCAGTGAGTCGATCTTCGAGACCCAGTACTTC
D: .
J: TRBJ2-5
V: TRBV10-3
size: .

CDR3: CSAGRRQETQYF
DNA: TGCAGTGCCGGCCGGCGGCAAGAGACCCAGTACTTC
D: .
J: TRBJ2-5
V: TRBV20-1
size: .

CDR3: CASSFSSGRANEQFF
DNA: TGTGCCAGCAGTTTTTCTAGCGGGAGGGCCAATGAGCAGTTCTTC
D: TRBD2
J: TRBJ2-1
V: TRBV12-3/TRBV12-4
size: .